Below are 9 T cell receptor beta chains sequenced from a single sample in a study of blood T cells in healthy people across ages. A J-beta primer mix and a sample-barcoded 5' primer were used in a second PCR of roughly 7 to 12 cycles. Each CDR3 protein is one row after TCRdb ran MiXCR on the 5' RACE reads. Of 250,000 to 300,000 distinct CDR3 sequences in the sample, roughly 29% were seen once. Sequenced input: blood. Receptors were obtained from a woman in her 70s in good health.

In this sample, this clonotype is medium-sized (0.01 to 0.1%). The chain is built from TRBV20-1 and TRBJ2-7; a possible D gene is TRBD2 (5 bases). Trimming removed 6 bases from V and 0 bases from J, with 15 bases in between. The germline V gene encodes CDR1 DFQATT and CDR2 SNEGSKA (reference sequence). The CDR3 covers 14 residues. The CDR3 loop reads CSASSTGSSYEQYF. The CDR3 nucleotides are TGCAGTGCCTCCAGTACGGGGAGCTCCTACGAGCAGTACTTC.

In DNA, the CDR3 is TGCGCCAGCAGCTCCTACCTTACAGGGGGTACCTACAATGAGCAGTTCTTC. Translated: CASSSYLTGGTYNEQFF. The V call is TRBV5-1, the J call TRBJ2-1; 8 nucleotides align to TRBD1. The germline gives CDR1 SGHRS, CDR2 YFSETQ. The junction had 10 bases not matched to a gene; V was cut back by 3 bases and J by 2 bases. CDR3 length: 17 amino acids.

This clonotype appeared a few times. V gene TRBV10-1 combines with J gene TRBJ2-1; TRBD1 is a possible D gene (6 bases). With 0 bases removed from V and 3 bases from J, the gap between germline ends came to 15 bases. The CDR3 runs to 17 residues. Germline CDR1 is WNHNN and CDR2 is SYGVQD (reference sequence). The CDR3 coding sequence is TGCGCCAGCAGTGAGTCCCGACAGGCTACGAACTACAATGAGCAGTTCTTC. This translates into CASSESRQATNYNEQFF.

The V and J genes are TRBV11-2 and TRBJ2-3; D call uncertain. V gave up 4 bases and J gave up 1 base, with 15 bases separating them. Germline lookup yields CDR1 SGHAT and CDR2 FQNNGV. The CDR3 contains 16 residues. Written as DNA, the CDR3 is TGTGCCAGCAGCTCCCAGGCAGACCTACGCACAGATACGCAGTATTTT. Translating gives CASSSQADLRTDTQYF. Full variable domain (rest looked up from reference TRBV11-2 and TRBJ2-3): EAGVAQSPRYKIIEKRQSVAFWCNPISGHATLYWYQQILGQGPKLLIQFQNNGVVDDSQLPKDRFSAERLKGVDSTLKIQPAKLEDSAVYLCASSSQADLRTDTQYFGPGTRLTVL.

This clonotype was counted between two and nine times. The chain is built from TRBV4-2 and TRBJ2-5; a possible D gene is TRBD2 (5 bases). Germline CDR1 LGHNA, CDR2 YNFKEQ. The CDR3 is made up of 18 amino acids. Trimming left V 3 bases short and J 4 bases short, with 24 bases between. In DNA, the CDR3 is TGTGCCAGCAGCCACGGCCAAGACTACCGCCCCTGGGGAGAGACCCAGTACTTC. Encoded protein: CASSHGQDYRPWGETQYF.

A single count supports this clonotype. The rearrangement uses TRBV6-5 and TRBJ1-4; 9 bases are shared with TRBD1. Germline assignment: CDR1 MNHEY and CDR2 SVGAGI. V dropped 2 bases and J dropped 7; count of bases not matched to a gene: 8. The length of the CDR3 is 16 residues. This CDR3 reads CASSYRGQGGGEKLFF. The CDR3 bases are TGTGCCAGCAGTTACCGGGGACAGGGAGGAGGTGAAAAACTGTTTTTT.

To note about this clonotype: One end of the junction fails to match germline, which may point to a read error. The genes are TRBV7-6 and TRBJ1-5; D unresolved. CDR3 length: 13 residues. Germline values: CDR1 SGHVS, CDR2 FNYEAQ. CDR3 DNA: TGTGCCAGCGGCTTAGGCAGCAATCAGCCCCAGCATTTT. Translated: CASGLGSNQPQHF.

This clonotype was counted only a few times. This chain joins TRBV10-3 and TRBJ2-4; D may be TRBD2 (6 bases). In germline, CDR1 is ENHRY, CDR2 SYGVKD. This CDR3 comprises 17 residues. The V end lost 3 bases, the J end lost 6 bases, and 21 bases lay between the germline ends. CDR3 nucleotide sequence: TGTGCCATCAGTGACCCAGGAGGTTTGGGGGGTCGAAACATTCAGTACTTC. Amino acid sequence: CAISDPGGLGGRNIQYF.

This clonotype was found a few times. The J gene is TRBJ1-1, the V gene TRBV18; the D is unclear. V gave up 0 bases and J gave up 0 bases, with 8 bases separating them. CDR1 and CDR2 from the germline V gene are KGHSH and LQKENI. There are 15 residues in the CDR3. CDR3 sequence (DNA): TGTGCCAGCTCACCACCGAAAGGCATGAACACTGAAGCTTTCTTT. It yields the protein CASSPPKGMNTEAFF.